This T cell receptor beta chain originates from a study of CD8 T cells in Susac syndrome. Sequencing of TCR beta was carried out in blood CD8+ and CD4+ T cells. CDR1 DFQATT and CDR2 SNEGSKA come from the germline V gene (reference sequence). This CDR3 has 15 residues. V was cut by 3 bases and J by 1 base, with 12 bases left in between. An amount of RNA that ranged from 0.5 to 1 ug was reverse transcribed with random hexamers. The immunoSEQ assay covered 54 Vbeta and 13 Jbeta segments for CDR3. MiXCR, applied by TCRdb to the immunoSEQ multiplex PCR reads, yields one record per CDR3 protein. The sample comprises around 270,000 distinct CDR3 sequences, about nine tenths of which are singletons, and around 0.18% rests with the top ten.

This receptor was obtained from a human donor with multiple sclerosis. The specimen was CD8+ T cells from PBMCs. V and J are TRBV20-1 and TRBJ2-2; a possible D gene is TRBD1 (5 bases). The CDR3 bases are TGCAGTGCTAGGTTTGGGGCCAAGAACACCGGGGAGCTGTTTTTT. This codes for CSARFGAKNTGELFF.